The TCR beta chain described here comes from a study of shared clonotypes between healthy human individuals. The V end was cut by 4 bases, the J end by 8 bases, with 15 bases between. Germline values: CDR1 MNHEY, CDR2 SVGAGI. CDR3 length: 14 amino acids. TCRdb keeps only in-frame clones here, not all; method: immunoSEQ multiplex PCR. The sample carries around 2,000,000 clones, 85% to 95% recorded once. Study results and limitations: All-four-donor shared clonotypes had higher generation probabilities than non-shared clonotypes did. Donor clonotype sharing was expected to depend on sequencing depth. Sorted-subset sequencing was shown by rarefaction to be incomplete despite large depth.

A note on this clone: The antigen remains unidentified.

The clonotype comes from a man aged 18 to 29 in good health. V usage is TRBV6-5 and J usage is TRBJ2-4; possibly TRBD1 or TRBD2 for D (5 bases each). The sample taken for sequencing was naive CD4+ T cells sorted from blood. As for subset: CD45RA+ positively selected. CDR3 loop: CASSSFGTPHIQYF. In DNA form, the CDR3 reads TGTGCCAGCAGTTCCTTCGGGACGCCACACATTCAGTACTTC.